This T cell receptor (beta chain) stems from a study of blood T cell repertoires in COVID-19. The CDR3 spans 12 residues. Germline V lookup: CDR1 SQVTM, CDR2 ANQGSEA. Method: immunoSEQ multiplex PCR; TCRdb's copy keeps in-frame clones and lacks some. The sample carries more than 150,000 clones, under 80% recorded once. Sequenced input: peripheral blood. The V call is TRBV29-1, the J call TRBJ1-2; D remains ambiguous. The sequence was obtained from a man aged 50 or older who had recovered from COVID-19. CDR3 nucleotide sequence: TGCGGCCTGTACAGCTGGAACTATGGCTACACCTTC. It translates to CGLYSWNYGYTF.